The 15 T cell receptor beta chains reported below all come from one sample, sequenced in a study of T cell clones after liver transplantation. The protocol was immunoSEQ multiplex PCR, while the TCRdb copy is restricted to in-frame clones and leaves out a portion. Of about 75,000 clones listed, 84% are singletons. Here the sequenced sample was CD4+ T cells from blood, taken about 50 months after liver transplant. The receptors derive from a human patient who received a liver transplant. Some T cells may be transferred from the graft donor.

The rearrangement joins TRBV7-2 to TRBJ2-1; no definite D call. The germline V and J ends were trimmed by 1 base and 0 bases, with 4 bases remaining between them. In germline, CDR1 is SGHTA, CDR2 FQGNSA. This CDR3 is 14 amino acids long. The CDR3 region has the DNA TGTGCCAGCAGCTTAGAGAGCTCCTACAATGAGCAGTTCTTC. It translates to CASSLESSYNEQFF.

The chain is built from TRBV28 and TRBJ1-5; perhaps TRBD1 as D (5 bases). In germline, CDR1 is MDHEN, CDR2 SYDVKM. The CDR3 is 15 amino acids. V was pared by 3 bases and J by 3 bases, with 12 bases between. Written as DNA, the CDR3 is TGTGCCAGCAGTTTGGGACGGCTAATCAATCAGCCCCAGCATTTT. Its translation: CASSLGRLINQPQHF. Looking up the rest from reference TRBV28 and TRBJ1-5 gives the full variable domain: DVKVTQSSRYLVKRTGEKVFLECVQDMDHENMFWYRQDPGLGLRLIYFSYDVKMKEKGDIPEGYSVSREKKERFSLILESASTNQTSMYLCASSLGRLINQPQHFGDGTRLSIL.

J is TRBJ1-4 and V is TRBV19; D possibly corresponds to TRBD1 (5 bases). The CDR3 has 14 residues. Germline V CDR1 and CDR2: LNHDA, SQIVND (reference sequence). The ends were cut back, 1 base at V and 3 bases at J, with 6 bases in the middle. In DNA form, the CDR3 reads TGTGCCAGTAGTATAGGCAGGGCTAATGAAAAACTGTTTTTT. It translates to CASSIGRANEKLFF.

The chain is built from TRBV7-6 and TRBJ1-1; weak D call: TRBD1 (5 bases). The germline V and J ends were trimmed by 1 base and 0 bases, with 9 bases remaining between them. The germline gives CDR1 SGHVS, CDR2 FNYEAQ. The CDR3 length is 15 residues. The CDR3 nucleotides read TGTGCCAGCAGCTTAGGCAGGGCTTTGAACACTGAAGCTTTCTTT. This gives the protein CASSLGRALNTEAFF.

This clone was picked up one time. The chain has TRBV19 and TRBJ1-2; tentatively, D is TRBD1 (6 bases). This CDR3 has 13 amino acids. Germline-derived CDR1 and CDR2 are LNHDA and SQIVND (reference sequence). The V end was cut by 9 bases, the J end by 7 bases, with 18 bases between. CDR3 in amino acids: CASQGYFRSGYTF. The CDR3 DNA follows: TGTGCCAGCCAGGGGTATTTTAGGTCTGGCTACACCTTC.

This clone appeared once. V usage is TRBV7-2 and J usage is TRBJ1-6; 8 bases are a match to TRBD1. The V and J ends lost 4 bases and 9 bases, in that order; junction bases with no gene match: 5. Germline CDR1 SGHTA, CDR2 FQGNSA. The length of the CDR3 is 14 residues. CDR3 amino acids: CASSSGTGSSPLHF. The CDR3 nucleotides are TGTGCCAGCAGCTCCGGGACAGGATCTTCACCCCTCCACTTT.

The chain is built from TRBV11-3 and TRBJ2-5, with 9 bases matching TRBD2. CDR1 SGHNT and CDR2 YENEEA come from the germline V gene. The trim removed 1 base at V and 5 bases at J, leaving 8 bases unmatched. This CDR3 contains 16 residues. CDR3 nucleotides: TGTGCCAGCAGCTTAGTAGTTAGCGGGGGCTTCGAGACCCAGTACTTC. Translating gives CASSLVVSGGFETQYF.

V is TRBV5-4 and J is TRBJ2-7; 14 bases agree with TRBD2. The CDR3 is 15 residues long. Germline V gives CDR1 SGHNT, CDR2 YYREEE (reference sequence). With 4 bases clipped from V and 6 bases from J, the junction kept 6 bases outside the gene matches. This chain's CDR3 is CASSTRTSGRPEQYF. The CDR3 DNA reads TGTGCCAGCAGCACCCGGACTAGCGGGAGGCCCGAGCAGTACTTC.

The chain is built from TRBV5-6 and TRBJ1-2; D not certain. CDR1 and CDR2 from the germline V gene are SGHDT and YYEEEE. The CDR3 length is 12 residues. The V and J ends lost 7 bases and 8 bases respectively, with 15 bases between them. CDR3 coding DNA: TGTGCCAGCGGCTCCCCCCGTAGCGGCTACACCTTC. It translates to CASGSPRSGYTF.

Notes on this clone: Other DNA sequences from this sample encode an identical CDR3 as well. The chain has TRBV18 and TRBJ1-3; TRBD1 agrees at 8 bases. The trim removed 6 bases at V and 0 bases at J, leaving 7 bases unmatched. The V gene's germline CDR1 is KGHSH and CDR2 LQKENI. There are 16 residues in the CDR3. Here the CDR3 reads CASSPGQGSSGNTIYF. CDR3 in DNA: TGTGCCAGCTCCCCAGGACAGGGAAGCTCTGGAAACACCATATATTTT.

This chain links TRBV4-2 with TRBJ2-7, with 15 bases matching TRBD2. Germline CDR1 LGHNA, CDR2 YNFKEQ. This CDR3 comprises 18 residues. The V segment lost 1 base and the J segment 9 bases; nucleotides outside the gene matches: 13. The CDR3 DNA follows: TGTGCCAGCAGCCAAGGGCCCGGGACTAGCGGGGGGCTGGTTCGGCAGTACTTC. As protein: CASSQGPGTSGGLVRQYF.

The chain couples TRBV11-3 to TRBJ2-1, with TRBD2 as a possible D gene (6 bases). In germline, CDR1 is SGHNT, CDR2 YENEEA. The CDR3 is 15 amino acids. Deletions cut 1 base from V and 6 bases from J, with 13 bases between. CDR3 region: CASSLGRGKANEQFF. CDR3 nucleotide sequence: TGTGCCAGCAGCTTAGGCCGGGGGAAAGCCAATGAGCAGTTCTTC.

This clone was recorded once. J is TRBJ1-4 and V is TRBV7-9, with D possibly being TRBD1 (5 bases). CDR1 is SEHNR, CDR2 FQNEAQ, per germline (reference sequence). The germline V and J ends were trimmed by 5 bases and 7 bases, with 11 bases remaining between them. This CDR3 has 13 residues. CDR3 sequence (DNA): TGTGCCAGCAGCGAGCCCGGGGGTGAAAAACTGTTTTTT. Its translation is CASSEPGGEKLFF.

This clone was observed a few times. The CDR3 region is CASSPGTRETQYF. In DNA, the CDR3 is TGTGCCAGCAGCCCCGGGACTAGAGAGACCCAGTACTTC. The chain is built from TRBV2 and TRBJ2-5; 8 nucleotides match TRBD2. V trimming: 6 bases; J trimming: 4 bases; junction bases outside the gene matches: 4. Germline V gives CDR1 SNHLY, CDR2 FYNNEI. There are 13 residues in the CDR3.

The V call is TRBV5-1, the J call TRBJ2-5; D remains unclear. The CDR3 runs 14 residues. CDR1 and CDR2 from the germline V gene are SGHRS and YFSETQ. Trimming shortened V by 0 bases and J by 1 base, and 7 bases separated the two germline ends. CDR3 DNA sequence: TGCGCCAGCAGCTTGGAGCCAGTCCAAGAGACCCAGTACTTC. This encodes CASSLEPVQETQYF.